The entry that follows covers one T cell receptor beta chain sequence. The entry originates in a study of control samples from healthy donors and cancer patients. Assay: immunoSEQ multiplex PCR; the TCRdb copy retains only in-frame clones and omits some. Among about 98,000 clones listed, around three quarters were seen once. CDR1 is SGHTA and CDR2 is FQGNSA in the germline V gene. V was pared by 5 bases and J by 0 bases, with 14 bases between. The CDR3 spans 16 residues. This TCR came from a woman younger than 45 in good health. V is TRBV7-2 and J is TRBJ1-5; D is undetermined. Sequenced input: blood. The CDR3 bases are TGTGCCAGCAGCCTACAAGGAGGGAATAGCAATCAGCCCCAGCATTTT. Translated, it gives CASSLQGGNSNQPQHF.